This T cell receptor beta chain was captured by sequencing in a study of regulatory T cells in long-lasting Graves disease. At the level of the study: The study enrolled newly diagnosed Graves' patients on antithyroid drugs under 3 months. Study-wide findings and caveats: With a small sample size, accuracy may have been reduced.

This clonotype was seen at least ten times. What it binds is not known. Arm-PCR of CDR3 regions and iRepertoire HTBI primers were the basis on which TCR beta libraries were built. TCRdb itself ran the multiplex PCR reads through MiXCR, one entry per CDR3 protein. The sample comprises around 230,000 distinct CDR3 sequences, about a sixth of which are singletons, and over 20% rests with the top ten. Stated time point: newly diagnosed GD, antithyroid drugs for less than 3 months. The authors made the TCR library using RNA they extracted from PBMCs. Each of the patients was recruited from an endocrinology department situated in Xi'an, China. Between the trimmed V and J ends, which lost 4 bases and 6 bases, there was a span of 19 bases. The CDR3 is 14 amino acids. The germline V gene has CDR1 DFQATT and CDR2 SNEGSKA (reference sequence).

This TCR was recovered from a female donor with Graves disease. Sample: peripheral blood mononuclear cells (PBMCs), taken at new diagnosis, from a patient treated with antithyroid drugs. The V call is TRBV20-1, the J call TRBJ2-7; possibly TRBD1 for D (6 bases). CDR3 sequence (DNA): TGCAGTGCTACCCGGGATGGCGTAGGGGGCGAGCAGTACTTC. This gives the protein CSATRDGVGGEQYF.